This paragraph covers one T cell receptor beta chain sequence. In the study's own analysis: Amplification of reference gene primers was used by the study to estimate nucleated cell counts. Produced via immunoSEQ multiplex PCR; TCRdb's table is partial and in-frame only. V, J and clone size are taken as reported in that table, and D and trimming were inferred from the DNA itself. The sample shows over 150,000 clones, 80% to 90% of them seen only once. The germline CDR1 and CDR2 sequences are SQVTM and ANQGSEA. The junction had 3 bases not matched to a gene; V was cut back by 5 bases and J by 0 bases. The CDR3 loop spans 16 amino acids. The sample is drawn from a study of blood T cell repertoires in COVID-19. Study summary: Sites across the United States, Italy and Spain contributed samples from acute and convalescent COVID-19. Nucleic acid was either cDNA or gDNA, and it came from T cells, B-cell-depleted T cells, or PBMCs.

Cohort allocation depended upon clinical history that participants reported. The TCR originated in a man between 50 and 59 years old who had recovered from COVID-19. The rearrangement links TRBV29-1 to TRBJ2-1, with 14 bases aligning to TRBD2. What was sequenced was PBMCs or T cells enriched from blood (not recorded which). The CDR3 spells CSVPGTSGGSYNEQFF. Written as DNA, the CDR3 is TGCAGCGTTCCCGGGACTAGCGGGGGCTCCTACAATGAGCAGTTCTTC.